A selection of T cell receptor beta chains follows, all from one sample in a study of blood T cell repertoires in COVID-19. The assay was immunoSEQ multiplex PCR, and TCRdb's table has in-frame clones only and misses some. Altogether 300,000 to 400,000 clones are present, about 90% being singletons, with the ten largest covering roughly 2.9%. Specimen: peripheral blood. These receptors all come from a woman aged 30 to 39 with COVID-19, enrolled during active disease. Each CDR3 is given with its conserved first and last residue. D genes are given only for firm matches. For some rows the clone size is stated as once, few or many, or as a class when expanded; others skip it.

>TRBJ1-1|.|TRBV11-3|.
CASSLEGTGKAFF
TGTGCCAGCAGCTTAGAGGGAACAGGGAAAGCTTTCTTT
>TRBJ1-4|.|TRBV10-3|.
CAISDTANEKLFF
TGTGCCATCAGTGATACGGCTAATGAAAAACTGTTTTTT
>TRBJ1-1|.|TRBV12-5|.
CASGLGLQGITEAFF
TGTGCTAGTGGTCTGGGGCTTCAGGGGATCACTGAAGCTTTCTTT
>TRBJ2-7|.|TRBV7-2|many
CASRDAGLVSEQYF
TGTGCCAGCAGAGACGCGGGACTCGTTTCAGAGCAGTACTTC
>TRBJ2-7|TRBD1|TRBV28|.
CASSHRGYYEQYF
TGTGCCAGCAGTCACAGGGGGTACTACGAGCAGTACTTC
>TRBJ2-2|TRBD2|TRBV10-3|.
CAISTGLDTGELFF
TGTGCCATCAGTACGGGACTAGACACCGGGGAGCTGTTTTTT
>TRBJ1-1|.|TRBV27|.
CASSLSGVDTEAFF
TGTGCCAGCAGTTTATCAGGAGTGGACACTGAAGCTTTCTTT
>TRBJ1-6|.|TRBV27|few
CASSLLAPQRGTRNSPLHF
TGTGCCAGCAGTTTATTGGCGCCCCAAAGGGGGACGAGAAATTCACCCCTCCACTTT
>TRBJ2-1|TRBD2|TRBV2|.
CASRWREIQREFF
TGTGCCAGCAGATGGCGGGAGATTCAGAGGGAGTTCTTC
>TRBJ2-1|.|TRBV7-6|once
CASSPRTGASYNEQFF
TGTGCCAGCAGTCCTCGGACTGGAGCCTCCTACAATGAGCAGTTCTTC
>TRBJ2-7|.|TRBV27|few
CASSSYVAAYEQYF
TGTGCCAGCAGTTCTTACGTAGCGGCCTACGAGCAGTACTTC
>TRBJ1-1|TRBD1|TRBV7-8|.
CASSLAGTGNTEAFF
TGTGCCAGCAGCTTAGCGGGGACAGGGAACACTGAAGCTTTCTTT
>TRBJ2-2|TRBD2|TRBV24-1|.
CATSDLTGGGTGELFF
TGTGCCACCAGTGATTTGACGGGAGGGGGCACCGGGGAGCTGTTTTTT
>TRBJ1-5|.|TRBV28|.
CASTLEQVRQPQHF
TGTGCCAGCACCCTCGAACAGGTTCGACAGCCCCAGCATTTT
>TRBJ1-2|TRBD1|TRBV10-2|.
CASRPTGGRYGYTF
TGCGCCAGCAGACCGACAGGGGGTCGGTATGGCTACACCTTC
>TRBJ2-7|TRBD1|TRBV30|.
CAWSGTGTITYEQYF
TGTGCCTGGAGTGGGACAGGGACCATTACCTACGAGCAGTACTTC
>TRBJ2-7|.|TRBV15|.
CATDPPTGPEQYF
TGTGCCACAGACCCCCCAACAGGACCCGAGCAGTACTTC
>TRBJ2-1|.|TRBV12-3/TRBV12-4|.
CASSPTWSGEQFF
TGTGCCAGCAGCCCTACATGGAGTGGTGAGCAGTTCTTC
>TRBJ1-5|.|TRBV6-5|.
CASSSRDSNQPQHF
TGTGCCAGCAGTTCCCGGGATAGCAATCAGCCCCAGCATTTT
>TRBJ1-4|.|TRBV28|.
CASSSSEGDGEKLFF
TGTGCCAGCAGTTCATCCGAGGGGGACGGCGAAAAACTGTTTTTT
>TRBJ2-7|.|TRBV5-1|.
CASSLITTGEQYF
TGCGCCAGCAGCTTGATTACAACGGGGGAGCAGTACTTC
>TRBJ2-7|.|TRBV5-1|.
CASSGGGRGGYEQYF
TGCGCCAGCAGCGGCGGGGGCAGGGGAGGCTACGAGCAGTACTTC
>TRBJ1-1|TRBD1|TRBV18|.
CASSPQDRGEAFF
TGTGCCAGCTCACCACAGGACAGGGGGGAAGCTTTCTTT
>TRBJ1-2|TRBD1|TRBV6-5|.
CASSYRRTGYGYTF
TGTGCCAGCAGTTACCGCCGGACAGGGTATGGCTACACCTTC
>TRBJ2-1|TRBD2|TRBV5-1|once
CASSLVGASGSFHNEQFF
TGCGCCAGCAGCTTGGTTGGGGCTAGCGGGAGTTTCCACAATGAGCAGTTCTTC
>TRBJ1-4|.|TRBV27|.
CASRRGATNEKLFF
TGTGCCAGCCGGAGGGGTGCAACTAATGAAAAACTGTTTTTT
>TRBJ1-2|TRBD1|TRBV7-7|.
CASRPSLGTESGYTF
TGTGCCAGCAGACCTAGTTTAGGGACAGAGAGTGGCTACACCTTC
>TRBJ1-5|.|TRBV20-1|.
CSASPTLRGNQPQHF
TGCAGTGCTAGTCCCACCTTGCGGGGCAATCAGCCCCAGCATTTT
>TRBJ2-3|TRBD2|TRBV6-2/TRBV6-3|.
CASSRLTSWGTDTQYF
TGTGCCAGCAGTCGTCTGACTAGCTGGGGCACAGATACGCAGTATTTT
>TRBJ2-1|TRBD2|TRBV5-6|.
CASSLSGRAYNEQFF
TGTGCCAGCAGCTTGAGCGGGAGGGCCTACAATGAGCAGTTCTTC
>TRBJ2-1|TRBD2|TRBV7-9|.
CASSPLAGVYNEQFF
TGTGCCAGCAGCCCCCTAGCGGGAGTCTACAATGAGCAGTTCTTC
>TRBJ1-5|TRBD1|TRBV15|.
CATSSAGGYQPQHF
TGTGCCACCAGCAGCGCAGGGGGGTATCAGCCCCAGCATTTT
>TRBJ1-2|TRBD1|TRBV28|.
CASKIFYRGGWGYTF
TGTGCCAGCAAAATTTTCTACAGGGGTGGTTGGGGCTACACCTTC
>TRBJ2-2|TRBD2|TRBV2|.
CASSGAGGRTGELFF
TGTGCCAGCAGTGGGGCGGGAGGGCGGACCGGGGAGCTGTTTTTT
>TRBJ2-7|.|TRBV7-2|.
CASSLGGDWRYEQYF
TGTGCCAGCAGCTTAGGAGGGGACTGGAGGTACGAGCAGTACTTC
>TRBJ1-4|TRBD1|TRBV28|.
CASTQWGQGDEKLFF
TGTGCCAGCACCCAGTGGGGACAGGGGGATGAAAAACTGTTTTTT
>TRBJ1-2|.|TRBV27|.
CASSLVSTGHYGYTF
TGTGCCAGCAGTTTGGTCTCGACAGGCCACTATGGCTACACCTTC
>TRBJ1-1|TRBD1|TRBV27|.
CASSFAGGNTEAFF
TGTGCCAGCAGTTTTGCAGGGGGGAACACTGAAGCTTTCTTT
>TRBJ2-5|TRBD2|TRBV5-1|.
CASSFGTSGSPETQYF
TGCGCCAGCAGCTTCGGGACTAGCGGGAGCCCAGAGACCCAGTACTTC
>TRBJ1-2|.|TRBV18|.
CASSPAGYGYTF
TGTGCCAGCTCACCGGCGGGCTATGGCTACACCTTC
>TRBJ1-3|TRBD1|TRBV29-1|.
CSVSDRQGGGNTIYF
TGCAGCGTTTCGGACCGACAGGGTGGAGGAAACACCATATATTTT
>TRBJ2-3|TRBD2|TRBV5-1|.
CASSLDGTSGTDTQYF
TGCGCCAGCAGCTTAGATGGGACTAGCGGTACAGATACGCAGTATTTT
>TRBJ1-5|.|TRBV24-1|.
CATSDRTALTRPQHF
TGTGCCACCAGTGATCGGACAGCACTAACTAGGCCCCAGCATTTT
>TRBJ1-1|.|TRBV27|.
CASSLISGNMNTEAFF
TGTGCCAGCAGTTTAATTTCTGGCAACATGAACACTGAAGCTTTCTTT
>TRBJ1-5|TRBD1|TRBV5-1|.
CASSLGGTGYQPQHF
TGCGCCAGCAGCTTGGGAGGGACAGGTTATCAGCCCCAGCATTTT
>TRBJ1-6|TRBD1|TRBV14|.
CASSQARQGGSPLHF
TGTGCCAGCAGCCAAGCACGTCAGGGGGGTTCACCCCTCCACTTT
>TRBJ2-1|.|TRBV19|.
CASSHYNEQFF
TGTGCCAGTAGCCACTACAATGAGCAGTTCTTC
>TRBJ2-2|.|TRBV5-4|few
CASSPPTGNTGELFF
TGTGCCAGCAGCCCGCCGACTGGGAACACCGGGGAGCTGTTTTTT
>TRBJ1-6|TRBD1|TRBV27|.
CASSSPTGTHLHF
TGTGCCAGCAGTTCGCCGACAGGGACTCACCTCCACTTT
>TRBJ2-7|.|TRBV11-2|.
CASSSWTDGGYEQYF
TGTGCCAGCAGCTCCTGGACCGACGGGGGCTACGAGCAGTACTTC
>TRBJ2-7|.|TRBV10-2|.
CASSEVGGAAYEQYF
TGCGCCAGCAGTGAGGTGGGGGGGGCTGCCTACGAGCAGTACTTC
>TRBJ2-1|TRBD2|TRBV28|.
CASSPHRTSPSYNEQFF
TGTGCCAGCAGTCCCCATCGGACTAGCCCGTCCTACAATGAGCAGTTCTTC
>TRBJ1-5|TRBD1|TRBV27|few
CASSLGQGNQPQHF
TGTGCCAGCAGTTTAGGACAGGGCAATCAGCCCCAGCATTTT
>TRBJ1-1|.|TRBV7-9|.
CASSPNDRYTEAFF
TGTGCCAGCAGCCCTAACGACAGATACACTGAAGCTTTCTTT
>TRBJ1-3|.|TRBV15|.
CATSGASKGNTIYF
TGTGCCACCAGCGGAGCAAGCAAGGGAAACACCATATATTTT
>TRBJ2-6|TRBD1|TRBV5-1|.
CASSGQGAGGANVLTF
TGCGCCAGCAGCGGTCAGGGGGCTGGTGGGGCCAACGTCCTGACTTTC
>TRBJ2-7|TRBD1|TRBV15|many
CATSRDQGGFYEQYF
TGTGCCACCAGCAGAGATCAAGGGGGCTTCTACGAGCAGTACTTC
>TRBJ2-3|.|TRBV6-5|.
CASSYSNGDTQYF
TGTGCCAGCAGTTACTCGAACGGAGATACGCAGTATTTT
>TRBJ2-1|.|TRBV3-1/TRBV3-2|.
CASSQFIAVLSYEQFF
TGTGCCAGCAGCCAGTTTATTGCAGTATTGTCCTATGAGCAGTTCTTC
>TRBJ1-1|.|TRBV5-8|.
CASSLVGPSGVNTEAFF
TGTGCCAGCAGCTTGGTAGGACCCTCAGGGGTCAACACTGAAGCTTTCTTT